One sample yielded the 22 T cell receptor beta chains listed below, sequenced in a study of blood T cells in healthy people across ages. Sample-barcoded 5' priming and a J-beta primer mix drove a second PCR of roughly 7 to 11 cycles. MiXCR was run by TCRdb on the 5' RACE reads, yielding one entry per CDR3 protein. The sample carries 1.8 million or so distinct CDR3 sequences, about two fifths recorded once. Sample: blood. The origin of the receptors is a human donor in good health.

The sample holds a few counts of this clonotype. The rearrangement uses TRBV15 and TRBJ2-5; D is undetermined. The CDR3 has 13 amino acids. Germline loops: CDR1 LNHNV, CDR2 YYDKDF (reference sequence). The V end lost 0 bases, the J end lost 5 bases, and 7 bases lay between the germline ends. For the CDR3, the DNA is TGTGCCACCAGCAGAGAACTACGGGAGACCCAGTACTTC. Its protein is CATSRELRETQYF.

The chain recombines TRBV7-2 with TRBJ2-3; D may be TRBD1 or TRBD2 (5 bases each). The length of the CDR3 is 14 residues. Germline V gene lookup returns CDR1 SGHTA and CDR2 FQGNSA. V dropped 3 bases and J dropped 5 bases, with 12 bases sitting between them. The CDR3: CASSFLGTVDTQYF. The CDR3 DNA sequence: TGTGCCAGCAGCTTCCTCGGGACGGTAGATACGCAGTATTTT.

This chain links TRBV5-5 with TRBJ1-2, with 7 bases aligning to TRBD1. Germline V gene data show CDR1 as SGHKS and CDR2 as YYEKEE (reference sequence). V gave up 0 bases and J gave up 5 bases; unmatched junction bases: 7. The CDR3 totals 15 residues. The CDR3 here is CASSLAVTGTYGYTF. CDR3 in DNA: TGTGCCAGCAGCTTGGCGGTGACAGGGACTTATGGCTACACCTTC. The full variable domain, its missing parts supplied by reference TRBV5-5 and TRBJ1-2, is DAGVTQSPTHLIKTRGQQVTLRCSPISGHKSVSWYQQVLGQGPQFIFQYYEKEERGRGNFPDRFSARQFPNYSSELNVNALLLGDSALYLCASSLAVTGTYGYTFGSGTRLTVV.

This clonotype has only a few counts. The V gene is TRBV7-2, the J gene TRBJ2-1; the match to TRBD1 covers 7 bases. Germline V gene data show CDR1 as SGHTA and CDR2 as FQGNSA. V lost 1 base, J lost 9 bases, and 9 bases stayed unmatched. The CDR3 runs 15 residues. The DNA of the CDR3 is TGTGCCAGCAGCTTAGATCGCCAGGGGGTGGGTGAGCAGTTCTTC. Amino acid sequence: CASSLDRQGVGEQFF.

CDR3 loop: CASTAENTDTQYF. CDR3 DNA sequence: TGTGCCAGCACGGCGGAGAACACAGATACGCAGTATTTT. This sequence joins TRBV2 and TRBJ2-3, with unresolved D. Trimming pared 7 bases from V and 2 bases from J, leaving 10 bases between. CDR3 size: 13 residues. Germline lookup yields CDR1 SNHLY and CDR2 FYNNEI.

The genes are TRBV20-1 and TRBJ1-1; 7 nucleotides line up with TRBD1. Germline CDR1 is DFQATT and CDR2 is SNEGSKA (reference sequence). CDR3 length: 14 residues. Trimming took 3 bases from V and 11 from J; bases not matched to a gene: 15. In nucleotides, the CDR3 is TGCAGTGCTAGCGAAACCGGGACAGCCTTTTTCGCTTTCTTT. Translated, it gives CSASETGTAFFAFF.

This rearrangement joins TRBV2 to TRBJ2-4; D is perhaps TRBD1 or TRBD2 (5 bases each). V lost 6 bases, J lost 2 bases, and 17 bases lay in between. Germline values: CDR1 SNHLY, CDR2 FYNNEI. The CDR3 is 16 residues long. The CDR3 loop reads CASRRDLRLTKNIQYF. CDR3 DNA sequence: TGTGCCAGCAGGAGGGACCTACGACTTACCAAAAACATTCAGTACTTC. The variable domain in full, with the rest retrieved from reference TRBV2 and TRBJ2-4, is EPEVTQTPSHQVTQMGQEVILRCVPISNHLYFYWYRQILGQKVEFLVSFYNNEISEKSEIFDDQFSVERPDGSNFTLKIRSTKLEDSAMYFCASRRDLRLTKNIQYFGAGTRLSVL.

The CDR3 region is CASSLDRGSTYEQYF. The CDR3 nucleotides are TGCGCCAGCAGCTTGGACAGGGGGTCCACCTACGAGCAGTACTTC. This chain uses TRBV5-1 with TRBJ2-7; the match to TRBD1 covers 8 bases. This CDR3 comprises 15 residues. The germline V gene has CDR1 SGHRS and CDR2 YFSETQ. Germline trimming cut 0 bases from V and 2 bases from J; bases unmatched to any gene: 4.

This clonotype turned up a few times. The V and J genes are TRBV12-3 or TRBV12-4 and TRBJ1-6, with D maybe TRBD1 (5 bases). Trimming pared 1 base from V and 5 bases from J, leaving 12 bases between. This CDR3 contains 16 residues. The CDR3 region is CASSLGQGLDNSPLHF. CDR3 nucleotides: TGTGCCAGCAGTTTAGGGCAGGGCCTTGATAATTCACCCCTCCACTTT.

The chain is built from TRBV7-9 and TRBJ2-1; D is ambiguous. Germline assignment: CDR1 SEHNR and CDR2 FQNEAQ (reference sequence). The V end was cut by 1 base, the J end by 9 bases, with 13 bases between. This CDR3 has 14 amino acids. The CDR3 sequence: CASSLGWVLGEQFF. CDR3 sequence (DNA): TGTGCCAGCAGCTTAGGGTGGGTTTTGGGTGAGCAGTTCTTC.

The chain recombines TRBV20-1 with TRBJ1-6; D unclear. The germline V and J ends were trimmed by 0 bases and 3 bases, with 12 bases remaining between them. CDR3 size: 16 residues. Germline V lookup: CDR1 DFQATT, CDR2 SNEGSKA (reference sequence). CDR3 bases: TGCAGTGCTAGAGACCTCGGGTCACTCTATAATTCACCCCTCCACTTT. Residues: CSARDLGSLYNSPLHF.

The CDR3 nucleotides are TGTGCCAGCAGCGGATCAGCGGGGAGGGGTCAAGAGACCCAGTACTTC. It yields the protein CASSGSAGRGQETQYF. The chain links TRBV9 to TRBJ2-5, with 7 bases fitting TRBD2. The CDR3 has 16 residues. V was clipped by 3 bases and J by 2 bases; unmatched bases: 10. Germline V gives CDR1 SGDLS, CDR2 YYNGEE.

In its sample, this clonotype was seen a few times. The rearrangement joins TRBV2 to TRBJ1-1; TRBD1 is a possible D gene (6 bases). V lost 10 bases to trimming and J lost 1 base, with 13 bases between them. In germline, CDR1 is SNHLY, CDR2 FYNNEI. This CDR3 region has 13 residues. CDR3 sequence (DNA): TGTGCCACACAGGGTGATTGGAACACTGAAGCTTTCTTT. It translates to CATQGDWNTEAFF. The full variable domain, in which reference TRBV2 and TRBJ1-1 provide the parts outside the CDR3, is EPEVTQTPSHQVTQMGQEVILRCVPISNHLYFYWYRQILGQKVEFLVSFYNNEISEKSEIFDDQFSVERPDGSNFTLKIRSTKLEDSAMYFCATQGDWNTEAFFGQGTRLTVV.

This clonotype was counted a few times. This chain uses TRBV6-4 with TRBJ2-3; a possible D gene is TRBD1 (5 bases). The CDR3 is made up of 13 amino acids. Deletions cut 4 bases from V and 5 bases from J, with 10 bases between. Germline CDR1 reads MRHNA; CDR2 reads SNTAGT. CDR3 loop: CASSVEGEDTQYF. The CDR3 bases are TGTGCCAGCAGTGTCGAAGGGGAAGATACGCAGTATTTT.

This clonotype has ten or more counts. The chain has TRBV29-1 and TRBJ2-1; 8 positions agree with TRBD1. V lost 7 bases and J lost 9; bases outside the gene matches: 5. There are 11 residues in the CDR3. Germline V gives CDR1 SQVTM, CDR2 ANQGSEA. DNA for the CDR3: TGCAGCGGACAGGGGTCGGTTGAGCAGTTCTTC. This sequence encodes CSGQGSVEQFF.

This clonotype has a single count. J is TRBJ2-5 and V is TRBV5-5; D may be TRBD2 (6 bases). Deletions cut 2 bases from V and 0 bases from J, with 14 bases between. The length of the CDR3 is 16 residues. CDR1 and CDR2 (germline): SGHKS, YYEKEE (reference sequence). This CDR3 reads CASSFGLAGNQETQYF. DNA of the CDR3: TGTGCCAGCAGCTTTGGATTGGCGGGAAACCAAGAGACCCAGTACTTC.

This clonotype was found a few times. The CDR3 nucleotides read TGTGCCAGCAGTTCCGTGGGGCGAGCGGGGCGTACCTACGAGCAGTACTTC. Residues: CASSSVGRAGRTYEQYF. The chain links TRBV28 to TRBJ2-7; 7 bases are shared with TRBD2. The CDR3 is made up of 17 amino acids. CDR1 is MDHEN, CDR2 SYDVKM, per germline. V gave up 4 bases and J gave up 2 bases; unmatched junction bases: 14.

This clonotype was counted a few times. The rearrangement links TRBV15 to TRBJ2-3; 8 nucleotides align to TRBD2. The CDR3 runs to 16 residues. The germline CDR1 and CDR2 sequences are LNHNV and YYDKDF (reference sequence). With V trimmed by 1 base and J by 6 bases, 9 bases remained unmatched. The CDR3: CATSRVGRGDMDTQYF. The CDR3 DNA reads as TGTGCCACCAGCAGAGTGGGGCGGGGGGATATGGATACGCAGTATTTT.

This CDR3 is CASSRLGYNEQFF. CDR3 nucleotide sequence: TGTGCCAGCAGCCGGCTAGGTTACAATGAGCAGTTCTTC. The chain has TRBV7-3 and TRBJ2-1; D is unclear. Trimming removed 5 bases from V and 4 bases from J, with 9 bases in between. This CDR3 region has 13 residues. Germline-derived CDR1 and CDR2 are SGHTA and FQGTGA.

The chain employs TRBV2 and TRBJ1-1; D uncertain. The CDR3 is 14 amino acids. CDR1 is SNHLY, CDR2 FYNNEI, per germline. The V end lost 6 bases, the J end lost 3 bases, and 14 bases lay between the germline ends. CDR3 region: CASRQDEGDTEAFF. The CDR3 coding sequence is TGTGCCAGCAGGCAAGACGAGGGTGACACTGAAGCTTTCTTT.

V usage is TRBV6-4 and J usage is TRBJ1-2, with a possible D match to TRBD1 (6 bases). CDR1 is MRHNA, CDR2 SNTAGT, per germline. This CDR3 is 13 amino acids long. The V end was cut by 1 base, the J end by 8 bases, with 11 bases between. The CDR3: CASSDYGGAGYTF. The DNA for the CDR3 is TGTGCCAGCAGTGACTACGGGGGCGCGGGCTACACCTTC.

This clonotype was recorded a few times. The J gene is TRBJ2-6, the V gene TRBV6-2 or TRBV6-3, with a possible D match to TRBD1 (6 bases). The CDR3 sequence is 19 residues long. The germline CDR1 and CDR2 sequences are MNHEY and SVGEGT. The ends were cut back, 7 bases at V and 3 bases at J, with 25 bases in the middle. The CDR3 region has the DNA TGTGCCAGCACAGTTACAAAGCGGCTGGGGGCGCGTGGGGCCAACGTCCTGACTTTC. This gives the protein CASTVTKRLGARGANVLTF.